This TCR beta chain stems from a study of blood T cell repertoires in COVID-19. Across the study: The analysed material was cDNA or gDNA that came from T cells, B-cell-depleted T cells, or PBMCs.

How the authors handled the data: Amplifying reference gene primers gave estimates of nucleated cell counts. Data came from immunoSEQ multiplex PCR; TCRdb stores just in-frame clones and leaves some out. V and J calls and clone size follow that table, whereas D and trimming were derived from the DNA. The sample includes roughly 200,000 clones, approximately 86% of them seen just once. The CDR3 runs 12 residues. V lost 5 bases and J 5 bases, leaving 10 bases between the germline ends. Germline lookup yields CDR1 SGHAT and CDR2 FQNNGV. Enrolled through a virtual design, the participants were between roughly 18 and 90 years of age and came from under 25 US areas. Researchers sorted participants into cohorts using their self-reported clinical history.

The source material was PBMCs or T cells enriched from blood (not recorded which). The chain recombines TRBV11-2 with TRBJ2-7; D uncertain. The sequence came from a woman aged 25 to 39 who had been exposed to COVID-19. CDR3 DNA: TGTGCCAGCAGCCCATTCTCGGACGAGCAGTACTTC. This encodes CASSPFSDEQYF. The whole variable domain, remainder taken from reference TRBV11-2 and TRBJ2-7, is EAGVAQSPRYKIIEKRQSVAFWCNPISGHATLYWYQQILGQGPKLLIQFQNNGVVDDSQLPKDRFSAERLKGVDSTLKIQPAKLEDSAVYLCASSPFSDEQYFGPGTRLTVT.